This TCR beta chain is from a study of blood T cells in healthy people across ages. General observations from the study: Naive CD4+ cell counts and diversity both ran higher in long-lived than in aged donors. Across the age range, TCR beta diversity per million T cells fell in a roughly linear way.

Germline V gives CDR1 MRHNA, CDR2 SNTAGT. The CDR3 consists of 14 residues. Between the trimmed V and J ends, which lost 2 bases and 2 bases, there was a span of 8 bases. Sample-barcoded 5' priming and a J-beta primer mix drove a second PCR of about 6 to 12 cycles. TCRdb reprocessed the 5' RACE reads with MiXCR, giving one entry per CDR3 protein. The sample holds roughly 790,000 distinct CDR3 sequences, around 46% seen once. This clonotype was seen ten or more times. Its matching antigen is unknown. Source material: blood. V and J are TRBV6-4 and TRBJ2-3; D gene unclear. The sequence came from a woman aged 55 to 70 in good health. This CDR3 is CASSDGLHTDTQYF. The CDR3 DNA reads TGTGCCAGCAGTGACGGCTTACACACAGATACGCAGTATTTT.